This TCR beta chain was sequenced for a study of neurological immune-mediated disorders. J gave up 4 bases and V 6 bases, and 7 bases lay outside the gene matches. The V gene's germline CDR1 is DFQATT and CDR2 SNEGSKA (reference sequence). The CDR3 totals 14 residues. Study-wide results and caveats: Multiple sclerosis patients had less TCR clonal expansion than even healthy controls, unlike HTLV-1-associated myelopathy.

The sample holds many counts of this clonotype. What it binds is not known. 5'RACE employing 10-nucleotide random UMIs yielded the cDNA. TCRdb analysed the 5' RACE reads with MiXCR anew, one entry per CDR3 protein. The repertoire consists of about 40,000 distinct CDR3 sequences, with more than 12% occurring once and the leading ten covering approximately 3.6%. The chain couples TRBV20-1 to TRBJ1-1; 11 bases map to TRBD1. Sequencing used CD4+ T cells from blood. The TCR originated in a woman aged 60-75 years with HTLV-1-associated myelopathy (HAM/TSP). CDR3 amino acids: CSAMDRGHSTEAFF. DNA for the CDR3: TGCAGTGCAATGGACAGGGGGCATAGCACTGAAGCTTTCTTT.